The 3 T cell receptor beta chains below were found in one sample sequenced in a study of T-cell reconstitution after alpha-beta-depleted transplantation in children. Preparation of the TCRbeta library used unique molecular identifiers. MiXCR, run by TCRdb on the PCR reads, gives a single entry per CDR3 protein. This repertoire shows hundreds of thousands of distinct CDR3 sequences, around 13% found once; its top ten account for 0.79%. This specimen was PBMCs, taken before TCRalphabeta/CD19-depleted stem cell transplant. These receptors were obtained from a girl aged 2 to 9 with congenital amegakaryocytic thrombocytopenia, due to receive a stem cell transplant.

This clonotype was seen a handful of times. The chain uses TRBV5-1 and TRBJ2-1, with 9 bases lining up with TRBD2. The CDR3 consists of 15 residues. V lost 9 bases to trimming and J lost 0 bases; unmatched junction nucleotides: 7. Germline V gene lookup returns CDR1 SGHRS and CDR2 YFSETQ. CDR3 in DNA: TGCGCCACCCACGATAGCGGGAGCTCCTACAATGAGCAGTTCTTC. Translated: CATHDSGSSYNEQFF.

This clonotype was seen repeatedly, ten times or more. This chain connects TRBV20-1 to TRBJ2-2; possibly TRBD1 for D (5 bases). V was trimmed by 6 bases and J by 2 bases, leaving 13 bases between them. This CDR3 contains 14 residues. CDR1 is DFQATT and CDR2 is SNEGSKA in the germline V gene (reference sequence). CDR3 sequence (DNA): TGCAGTGCGCAACTGGACACCAACACCGGGGAGCTGTTTTTT. It specifies CSAQLDTNTGELFF.

V and J are TRBV12-3 or TRBV12-4 and TRBJ2-1, with TRBD1 identical over 7 bases. CDR3 size: 15 residues. The trim removed 6 bases at V and 7 bases at J, leaving 12 bases unmatched. The CDR3 is CASSPTTGTINEQFF. The DNA of the CDR3 is TGTGCCAGCAGCCCGACGACAGGGACGATTAATGAGCAGTTCTTC.